This T cell receptor beta chain derives from a study of Graves' ophthalmopathy and Graves' hyperthyroidism. Study background: Peripheral blood (taken before any treatment) was collected at initial diagnosis. Notes on the study in general: Most expanded clonotypes from thyroid (those above 0.001 frequency) were also found in blood.

The CDR3 totals 15 residues. From germline, CDR1 is GTSNPN and CDR2 SVGIG (reference sequence). V was clipped by 4 bases and J by 0 bases, with 15 bases between them. The authors amplified TCR beta CDR3 regions, and they did so from RNA transcripts for repertoire sequencing. Amplification began with first-round RT-PCR using HTBI primers, then second-round multiplex PCR was performed. TCRdb re-derived calls from the multiplex PCR reads in MiXCR, one entry per CDR3 protein. The sample lists just over 600,000 distinct CDR3 sequences, about a fifth seen once, with more than 5.5% in the top ten. There are many counts of this clonotype. The antigen remains unidentified.

The sample comprised peripheral blood. The chain combines TRBV30 with TRBJ1-1; D remains ambiguous. The TCR was taken from a woman younger than 30 with stable Graves' hyperthyroidism. Some clones in this sample may be carry-over from other donors' samples. The CDR3 reads CAWTAWDSMNTEAFF. CDR3 DNA: TGTGCCTGGACCGCGTGGGATTCGATGAACACTGAAGCTTTCTTT. The entire variable domain, with the rest obtained from reference TRBV30 and TRBJ1-1, is as follows: SQTIHQWPATLVQPVGSPLSLECTVEGTSNPNLYWYRQAAGRGLQLLFYSVGIGQISSEVPQNLSASRPQDRQFILSSKKLLLSDSGFYLCAWTAWDSMNTEAFFGQGTRLTVV.